This T cell receptor (beta chain) emerged from a study of monozygotic twins with inflammatory bowel disease. Points from the study as a whole: Healthy co-twins, by inverse Simpson, had higher TCRbeta diversity than their siblings with IBD.

Sampling involved one blood draw (approximately 2.3 ml) for every donor. The germline gives CDR1 SGHRS, CDR2 YFSETQ. The CDR3 covers 14 residues. Molecular identifiers with 6-nucleotide sample barcodes were added during cDNA synthesis via template switching. TCRdb re-called the 5' RACE reads, yielding one record per CDR3 amino acid sequence without DNA. The table for this sample gives about 300,000 distinct CDR3 sequences. A word on this clonotype: Its matching antigen is unknown.

The sample was blood. This rearrangement joins TRBV5-1 to TRBJ1-2; TCRdb's assignment of TRBD1 cannot be checked, as there is no DNA. The TCR sequence derives from a human donor with ulcerative colitis or Crohn's disease, or a healthy co-twin of an affected twin (not recorded which). CDR3 protein: CASSLGQGVGGYTF.